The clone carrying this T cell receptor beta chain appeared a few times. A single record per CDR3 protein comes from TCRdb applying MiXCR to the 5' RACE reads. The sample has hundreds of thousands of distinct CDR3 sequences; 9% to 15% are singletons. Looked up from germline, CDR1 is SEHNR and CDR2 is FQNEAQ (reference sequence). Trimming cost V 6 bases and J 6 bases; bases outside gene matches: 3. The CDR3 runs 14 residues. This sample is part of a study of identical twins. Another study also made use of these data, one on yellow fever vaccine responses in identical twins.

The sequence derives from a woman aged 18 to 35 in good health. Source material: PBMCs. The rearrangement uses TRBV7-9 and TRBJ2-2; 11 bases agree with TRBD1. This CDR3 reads CASRDRGPAGELFF. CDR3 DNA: TGTGCCAGCAGGGACAGGGGGCCGGCCGGGGAGCTGTTTTTT.